The 22 T cell receptor beta chains reported below all come from one sample, sequenced in a study of long-term antiretroviral therapy in people with HIV. Researchers report immunoSEQ v3.0 was run at survey level. Clones were read by immunoSEQ multiplex PCR, and TCRdb kept only the in-frame ones, dropping some. The sample lists about 33,000 clones; roughly 96% were seen once. This specimen was unsorted PBMCs, taken approximately 6.8 years after starting antiretroviral therapy. These receptors came from a man aged 25 to 40 with HIV.

This sequence joins TRBV29-1 and TRBJ1-2; the D is unclear. Germline V gives CDR1 SQVTM, CDR2 ANQGSEA. CDR3 size: 13 residues. V was cut by 7 bases and J by 4 bases, with 16 bases left in between. The CDR3 loop reads CSADETGLYGYTF. The CDR3, as DNA: TGCAGCGCCGACGAGACTGGTCTCTATGGCTACACCTTC.

The chain combines TRBV4-3 with TRBJ2-7; TRBD1 matches 11 bases. Germline trimming cut 4 bases from V and 4 bases from J; bases unmatched to any gene: 3. The germline gives CDR1 LGHNA, CDR2 YSLEER. This CDR3 has 14 residues. In DNA form, the CDR3 reads TGCGCCAGCAGCCGGACAGGGGGCGGGTACGAGCAGTACTTC. As protein: CASSRTGGGYEQYF.

The chain joins TRBV2 to TRBJ2-7, with 7 bases matching TRBD1. The CDR3 contains 13 residues. Germline V CDR1 and CDR2: SNHLY, FYNNEI. V dropped 10 bases and J dropped 4; count of bases not matched to a gene: 10. The CDR3 loop is CATTGTVSYEQYF. CDR3 DNA: TGTGCCACCACCGGGACAGTGAGTTACGAGCAGTACTTC.

The chain couples TRBV5-6 to TRBJ2-1; tentatively, D is TRBD1 or TRBD2 (5 bases each). Germline V lookup: CDR1 SGHDT, CDR2 YYEEEE. CDR3 length: 14 amino acids. V lost 3 bases, J lost 3 bases, and 10 bases lay in between. The DNA of the CDR3 is TGTGCCAGCAGCTACCGGGACGACTACAATGAGCAGTTCTTC. Translating gives CASSYRDDYNEQFF.

The chain recombines TRBV9 with TRBJ1-3; the D is unclear. Trimming took 3 bases from V and 4 from J, leaving 11 bases between them. In germline, CDR1 is SGDLS, CDR2 YYNGEE. The CDR3 contains 14 residues. CDR3 residues: CASSDSTGGNTIYF. The CDR3 coding sequence is TGTGCCAGCAGCGACTCCACGGGGGGAAACACCATATATTTT.

The chain links TRBV18 to TRBJ2-1; D not resolved. V gave up 6 bases and J gave up 8 bases, with 8 bases separating them. Germline CDR1 reads KGHSH; CDR2 reads LQKENI. This CDR3 comprises 11 residues. The CDR3 DNA is TGTGCCAGCTCGAATCTCGATGAGCAGTTCTTC. This encodes CASSNLDEQFF.

The CDR3: CASSDSKGLEAFF. Written as DNA, the CDR3 is TGTGCCAGCAGTGACTCTAAGGGTCTCGAAGCTTTCTTT. The V gene is TRBV6-1, the J gene TRBJ1-1; D remains ambiguous. V was trimmed by 3 bases and J by 8 bases, leaving 13 bases between them. Germline loops: CDR1 MNHNS, CDR2 SASEGT. The CDR3 is made up of 13 amino acids.

CDR3 DNA sequence: TGTGCCAGCTCACCATTGGGACAGGGGGCTCGAACGACTGAAGCTTTCTTT. It is translated as CASSPLGQGARTTEAFF. This rearrangement joins TRBV18 to TRBJ1-1, with TRBD1 identical over 12 bases. This CDR3 comprises 17 residues. Per germline, CDR1 KGHSH and CDR2 LQKENI. The ends lost 2 bases at V and 5 bases at J; junction bases unmatched: 9.

This chain links TRBV19 with TRBJ2-3; D is unclear. The CDR3 contains 15 residues. V gave up 6 bases and J gave up 0 bases, with 13 bases separating them. Germline loops: CDR1 LNHDA, CDR2 SQIVND (reference sequence). Written as DNA, the CDR3 is TGTGCCAGTAGCACCGGAGACTTAAGCACAGATACGCAGTATTTT. It encodes CASSTGDLSTDTQYF. Supplemented by reference TRBV19 and TRBJ2-3, the full variable domain reads DGGITQSPKYLFRKEGQNVTLSCEQNLNHDAMYWYRQDPGQGLRLIYYSQIVNDFQKGDIAEGYSVSREKKESFPLTVTSAQKNPTAFYLCASSTGDLSTDTQYFGPGTRLTVL.

This chain joins TRBV7-9 and TRBJ2-5; 9 bases are a match to TRBD2. The trim removed 5 bases at V and 5 bases at J, leaving 9 bases unmatched. The CDR3 runs to 15 residues. Germline CDR1 and CDR2: SEHNR and FQNEAQ (reference sequence). The CDR3 DNA follows: TGTGCCAGCAGCGGTAGCGGGGGCGGACAGGAGACCCAGTACTTC. Translation gives CASSGSGGGQETQYF.

This chain connects TRBV7-3 to TRBJ2-2; TRBD1 might be the D (5 bases). Deletions cut 5 bases from V and 6 bases from J, with 10 bases between. The CDR3 spans 13 residues. The germline V gene encodes CDR1 SGHTA and CDR2 FQGTGA. The DNA of the CDR3 is TGTGCCAGCAGCCCTACAGGCCCCGGGGAGCTGTTTTTT. It encodes CASSPTGPGELFF.

The V call is TRBV7-9, the J call TRBJ1-2, with D possibly TRBD1 on 6 matching bases. The V end was cut by 5 bases, the J end by 7 bases, with 20 bases between. The CDR3 is 15 residues long. In germline, CDR1 is SEHNR, CDR2 FQNEAQ (reference sequence). CDR3 sequence reads: CASSPSQGPLFGYTF. Written as DNA, the CDR3 is TGTGCCAGCAGCCCCTCACAGGGACCCCTTTTTGGCTACACCTTC.

This sequence joins TRBV30 and TRBJ2-7; TRBD2 aligns across 9 bases. Looked up from germline, CDR1 is GTSNPN and CDR2 is SVGIG (reference sequence). The CDR3 is 14 residues long. With V trimmed by 5 bases and J by 4 bases, 9 bases remained unmatched. The CDR3 loop reads CAWGTSQISYEQYF. The DNA of the CDR3 is TGTGCCTGGGGGACTAGCCAGATTTCTTACGAGCAGTACTTC.

The J gene is TRBJ1-1, the V gene TRBV10-3, with D possibly being TRBD1 (5 bases). V was cut by 7 bases and J by 3 bases, with 15 bases left in between. Germline CDR1 reads ENHRY; CDR2 reads SYGVKD. The CDR3 is 14 amino acids. The CDR3 coding sequence is TGTGCCATCAATCAGGGTGGAATGGACACTGAAGCTTTCTTT. Translated: CAINQGGMDTEAFF.

The chain carries TRBV19 and TRBJ2-7; TRBD1 matches 9 bases. The CDR3 totals 15 residues. The ends lost 7 bases at V and 2 bases at J; junction bases unmatched: 9. The germline gives CDR1 LNHDA, CDR2 SQIVND (reference sequence). The CDR3 loop is CASTPAGTGTYEQYF. CDR3 coding DNA: TGTGCCAGTACCCCGGCCGGGACAGGGACCTACGAGCAGTACTTC.

V usage is TRBV15 and J usage is TRBJ2-5; 7 nucleotides match TRBD1. From germline, CDR1 is LNHNV and CDR2 YYDKDF (reference sequence). The CDR3 extends over 14 amino acids. The V gene end was trimmed by 9 bases and the J gene end by 0 bases; junction bases not matched to a gene: 7. CDR3 residues: CATETGMDQETQYF. CDR3 DNA sequence: TGTGCCACGGAGACAGGGATGGACCAAGAGACCCAGTACTTC.

The chain joins TRBV4-2 to TRBJ2-7, with 12 bases matching TRBD2. Germline values: CDR1 LGHNA, CDR2 YNFKEQ. The CDR3 loop spans 17 amino acids. The ends lost 1 base at V and 0 bases at J; junction bases unmatched: 4. The CDR3 DNA follows: TGTGCCAGCAGCCAAGGACTAGCGGGGGTGGTCTCCTACGAGCAGTACTTC. Its translation: CASSQGLAGVVSYEQYF.

In its sample, this clone was seen once. The J gene is TRBJ2-1, the V gene TRBV5-1; 9 bases align to TRBD2. Per the germline V gene, CDR1 is SGHRS and CDR2 is YFSETQ. The CDR3 extends over 15 amino acids. The ends lost 8 bases at V and 5 bases at J; junction bases unmatched: 11. CDR3 nucleotide sequence: TGCGCCAGTGTGGGGGTCGCTAGCGGGGACAATGAGCAGTTCTTC. Amino acids: CASVGVASGDNEQFF.

CDR3: CASSLANTGELFF. CDR3 DNA sequence: TGTGCCAGCAGTTTAGCGAACACCGGGGAGCTGTTTTTT. The chain uses TRBV27 and TRBJ2-2; D remains ambiguous. The length of the CDR3 is 13 residues. Between the trimmed V and J ends, which lost 2 bases and 0 bases, there was a span of 1 base. Germline-derived CDR1 and CDR2 are MNHEY and SMNVEV (reference sequence).

This chain uses TRBV6-1 with TRBJ1-5; TRBD1 agrees at 7 bases. The germline V gene has CDR1 MNHNS and CDR2 SASEGT. The CDR3 is made up of 16 amino acids. The J segment lost 7 bases and the V segment lost 4 bases, leaving 13 bases of the junction unmatched. The CDR3 DNA sequence: TGTGCCAGCAGTGTACCGACAGGGACCGGAGGGCAGCCCCAGCATTTT. Translation gives CASSVPTGTGGQPQHF.

The V gene is TRBV9, the J gene TRBJ2-3, with TRBD2 as a possible D gene (8 bases). V gave up 4 bases and J gave up 1 base, with 16 bases separating them. This CDR3 has 16 residues. Germline V gives CDR1 SGDLS, CDR2 YYNGEE. The CDR3 DNA sequence: TGTGCCAGCAGCCGGGGGGGGGACAGCCGCACAGATACGCAGTATTTT. This encodes CASSRGGDSRTDTQYF.

V is TRBV9 and J is TRBJ1-2; D is undetermined. The ends were cut back, 0 bases at V and 5 bases at J, with 11 bases in the middle. The CDR3 runs 14 residues. The germline V gene encodes CDR1 SGDLS and CDR2 YYNGEE. CDR3 amino acids: CASSVGEVPYGYTF. The CDR3 DNA reads TGTGCCAGCAGCGTAGGCGAGGTGCCTTATGGCTACACCTTC.